This T cell receptor (beta chain) was found in a study of shared clonotypes between healthy human individuals. Study as a whole: CD4 naive cells filled three plates per donor, CD4 memory three, CD8 naive two and CD8 memory one.

There are 15 residues in the CDR3. From germline, CDR1 is SNHLY and CDR2 FYNNEI. Losses at the gene ends were 9 bases for V and 3 bases for J; bases not matched to a gene: 10. With regard to this clone: The target antigen is unknown.

Findings and limits, study-wide: Sharing of clonotypes among donors was expected to vary with sequencing depth. The study found lower generation probabilities in non-shared clonotypes than in those shared by all four donors.

TCRdb's table, derived via immunoSEQ multiplex PCR, lists solely in-frame clones and lacks some. This repertoire shows 2.5 million or so clones, approximately 90% found once; its top ten account for about 0.13%. The genes are TRBV2 and TRBJ2-7; 11 nucleotides align to TRBD2. Sequenced sample: naive CD4+ T cells sorted from blood. Subset in this sample: CD45RA+ positively selected. The receptor was isolated from a man aged 18 to 30 in good health. CDR3 sequence (DNA): TGTGCCAGTAGGCCCCTAGCGGGGGGTAACTACGAGCAGTACTTC. It encodes CASRPLAGGNYEQYF.